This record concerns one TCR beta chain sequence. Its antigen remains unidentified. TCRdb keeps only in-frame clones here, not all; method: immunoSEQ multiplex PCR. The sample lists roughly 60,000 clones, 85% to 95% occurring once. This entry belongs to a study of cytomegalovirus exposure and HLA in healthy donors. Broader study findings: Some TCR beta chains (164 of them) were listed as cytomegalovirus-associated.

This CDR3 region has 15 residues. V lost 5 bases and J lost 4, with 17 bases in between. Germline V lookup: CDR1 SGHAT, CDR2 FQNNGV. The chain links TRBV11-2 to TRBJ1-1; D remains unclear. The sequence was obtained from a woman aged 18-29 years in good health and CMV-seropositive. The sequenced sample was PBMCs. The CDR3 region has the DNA TGTGCCAGCAGCCCCTCGGGGAACCCGGGCACTGAAGCTTTCTTT. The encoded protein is CASSPSGNPGTEAFF.